The clone carrying this TCR beta chain showed up just a few times. For TCRbeta, the library was prepared with unique molecular identifiers. One entry per CDR3 protein results from TCRdb running MiXCR on the PCR reads. Of about 460,000 distinct CDR3 sequences in the sample, approximately 13% were seen once. V was pared by 0 bases and J by 3 bases, with 5 bases of the junction left unmatched. CDR1 is MNHEY and CDR2 is SVGAGI in the germline V gene. This CDR3 is built from 15 residues. The entry originates in a study of T-cell reconstitution after alpha-beta-depleted transplantation in children. The sample consisted of PBMCs from the stem cell graft donor, taken from the stem cell graft. This receptor was obtained from a human donor who donated a stem cell graft to a child with combined immunodeficiency. V is TRBV6-5 and J is TRBJ2-7; 7 bases agree with TRBD2. Here the CDR3 reads CASSYSLAVLYEQYF. As DNA, the CDR3 is TGTGCCAGCAGTTACTCGCTAGCGGTACTCTACGAGCAGTACTTC.